The 19 T cell receptor beta chains presented below share a single source sample, sequenced in a study of graft-versus-host responses after intestinal transplantation. Clones were sequenced by immunoSEQ multiplex PCR, and TCRdb holds only the in-frame ones, with some missing. The repertoire has about 37,000 clones, approximately 90% of them found once; the top ten carry roughly 18%. Graft specimens yielded both intraepithelial and lamina propria lymphocytes. This specimen was ileum tissue, taken 200 to 210 days after intestinal transplant. All receptors come from a human patient who received an intestinal transplant, so some T cells may come from the graft donor.

In DNA, the CDR3 is TGTGCCAGCAGTTATGGGGTCGGCTATGGCTACACCTTC. As protein: CASSYGVGYGYTF. V usage is TRBV6-5 and J usage is TRBJ1-2; D ambiguous. The CDR3 contains 13 residues. Deletions cut 3 bases from V and 4 bases from J, with 9 bases between. Looked up from germline, CDR1 is MNHEY and CDR2 is SVGAGI.

The V and J genes are TRBV7-3 and TRBJ2-7, with TRBD2 identical over 9 bases. CDR1 is SGHTA, CDR2 FQGTGA, per germline. The ends lost 5 bases at V and 3 bases at J; junction bases unmatched: 5. The CDR3 is 14 residues long. CDR3 residues: CASSMYSGSYEQYF. CDR3 DNA sequence: TGTGCCAGCAGCATGTATAGCGGGAGCTACGAGCAGTACTTC. Using reference TRBV7-3 and TRBJ2-7 for the parts outside the CDR3, the full variable domain is GAGVSQTPSNKVTEKGKYVELRCDPISGHTALYWYRQSLGQGPEFLIYFQGTGAADDSGLPNDRFFAVRPEGSVSTLKIQRTERGDSAVYLCASSMYSGSYEQYFGPGTRLTVT.

V is TRBV7-9 and J is TRBJ2-1; 11 bases fit TRBD2. Germline V gene lookup returns CDR1 SEHNR and CDR2 FQNEAQ (reference sequence). J gave up 5 bases and V 3 bases, and 9 bases lay outside the gene matches. This CDR3 is built from 17 residues. CDR3 protein: CASSFPTSGSLNNEQFF. DNA of the CDR3: TGTGCCAGCAGCTTCCCCACTAGCGGGAGTCTCAACAATGAGCAGTTCTTC.

This chain links TRBV5-4 with TRBJ2-5; maybe TRBD2 (5 bases). V shed 0 bases and J shed 6 bases, with 6 bases lying between them. Germline V gene sequence: CDR1 SGHNT, CDR2 YYREEE (reference sequence). The CDR3 contains 12 residues. The CDR3 region has the DNA TGTGCCAGCAGCTTGGTCGGGAAGACCCAGTACTTC. This encodes CASSLVGKTQYF.

The chain combines TRBV6-5 with TRBJ2-7, with TRBD1 matching over 8 bases. J lost 1 base, V lost 5 bases, and 4 bases had no gene match. Germline V CDR1 and CDR2: MNHEY, SVGAGI. The CDR3 length is 14 residues. Here the CDR3 reads CASSDYRGSYEQYF. CDR3 DNA: TGTGCCAGCAGTGACTACAGGGGGTCCTACGAGCAGTACTTC.

V is TRBV7-8 and J is TRBJ2-5; 10 bases are shared with TRBD2. V shed 1 base and J 5 bases; nucleotides not matched to a gene: 7. This CDR3 comprises 16 residues. Germline CDR1 and CDR2: SGHVS and FQNEAQ. The CDR3 reads CASSLGSGGAAETQYF. The CDR3 bases are TGTGCCAGCAGCTTAGGGAGCGGGGGGGCCGCGGAGACCCAGTACTTC.

The chain couples TRBV29-1 to TRBJ2-7; 11 bases are a match to TRBD2. The trim removed 6 bases at V and 2 bases at J, leaving 24 bases unmatched. Per germline, CDR1 SQVTM and CDR2 ANQGSEA. There are 20 residues in the CDR3. The CDR3 sequence: CSVRGQGSSLAGGSPYEQYF. The DNA for the CDR3 is TGCAGCGTGCGAGGACAGGGAAGCAGCCTAGCGGGAGGATCCCCCTACGAGCAGTACTTC.

The CDR3 loop reads CASISDPSAYGTDTQYF. The CDR3 DNA reads TGCGCCAGCATTTCGGACCCTAGCGCGTACGGGACAGATACGCAGTATTTT. The chain joins TRBV23-1 to TRBJ2-3, with D perhaps matching TRBD2 (6 bases). TRBV23-1 is marked as an open reading frame, function uncertain. CDR3 length equals 17 residues. The V gene lost 7 bases and the J gene lost 3 bases, with 23 bases spanning the gap.

The chain links TRBV7-9 to TRBJ2-7; 7 positions agree with TRBD2. CDR3 length: 14 residues. Germline CDR1 SEHNR, CDR2 FQNEAQ (reference sequence). With V trimmed by 9 bases and J by 5 bases, 13 bases remained unmatched. CDR3: CASAQGGALDEQYF. The CDR3 DNA reads as TGTGCCAGTGCTCAGGGAGGGGCTCTCGACGAGCAGTACTTC.

This clone was recorded only once. The genes are TRBV2 and TRBJ2-2; D might be TRBD2 (6 bases). The CDR3 has 12 amino acids. The germline V gene has CDR1 SNHLY and CDR2 FYNNEI. V dropped 11 bases and J dropped 7 bases, with 14 bases sitting between them. Written as DNA, the CDR3 is TGTGCCGCCCCTGGAGCGGGCGGGGAGCTGTTTTTT. This sequence encodes CAAPGAGGELFF.

J is TRBJ2-7 and V is TRBV6-5, with no clear D. V lost 2 bases to trimming and J lost 3 bases, with 14 bases between them. CDR3 size: 15 residues. Germline assignment: CDR1 MNHEY and CDR2 SVGAGI. The CDR3 DNA is TGTGCCAGCAGTTACATTGGCATTAGGCGCTACGAGCAGTACTTC. Its protein is CASSYIGIRRYEQYF.

The chain uses TRBV28 and TRBJ1-5; no clear D. Germline CDR1 and CDR2: MDHEN and SYDVKM. Trimming stripped 1 base from V and 10 bases from J, with 8 bases between. The CDR3 is 12 residues long. This chain's CDR3 is CASSLSRPPQHF. CDR3 in DNA: TGTGCCAGCAGTTTATCGAGGCCCCCCCAGCATTTT. Complete variable domain (other parts from reference TRBV28 and TRBJ1-5): DVKVTQSSRYLVKRTGEKVFLECVQDMDHENMFWYRQDPGLGLRLIYFSYDVKMKEKGDIPEGYSVSREKKERFSLILESASTNQTSMYLCASSLSRPPQHFGDGTRLSIL.

The chain couples TRBV5-4 to TRBJ2-7; D assignment may be TRBD1 or TRBD2 (5 bases each). The CDR3 is 15 residues long. Germline V gene data show CDR1 as SGHNT and CDR2 as YYREEE (reference sequence). V lost 0 bases, J lost 1 base, and 11 bases lay in between. The DNA of the CDR3 is TGTGCCAGCAGCTTGGTTGGGGGTCCGTCCTACGAGCAGTACTTC. Translation gives CASSLVGGPSYEQYF.

The CDR3 DNA is TGTGCCAGCGGCAAGCTAGCGTTGACAGATACGCAGTATTTT. The encoded protein is CASGKLALTDTQYF. This sequence joins TRBV6-5 and TRBJ2-3; TRBD2 is a possible D gene (6 bases). Per the germline V gene, CDR1 is MNHEY and CDR2 is SVGAGI. V gave up 8 bases and J gave up 3 bases, with 15 bases separating them. This CDR3 has 14 residues.

This clone has more than one count but fewer than ten. V gene TRBV7-2 combines with J gene TRBJ1-2; 9 nucleotides align to TRBD1. J lost 6 bases, V lost 5 bases, and 10 bases had no gene match. Germline CDR1 is SGHTA and CDR2 is FQGNSA. This CDR3 comprises 15 residues. The chain's CDR3 is CASSRTGTGNHGYTF. The CDR3, as DNA: TGTGCCAGCAGCCGTACAGGGACAGGGAATCATGGCTACACCTTC.

The rearrangement uses TRBV14 and TRBJ2-3; the D is unclear. V lost 1 base and J 0 bases, leaving 11 bases between the germline ends. The CDR3 loop spans 16 amino acids. Germline V lookup: CDR1 SGHDN, CDR2 FVKESK. The CDR3 loop reads CASSQGFLGSTDTQYF. DNA for the CDR3: TGTGCCAGCAGCCAAGGCTTCCTAGGGAGCACAGATACGCAGTATTTT.

The gene calls are TRBV6-8 and TRBJ1-2, with D maybe TRBD1 (6 bases). The V end lost 7 bases, the J end lost 7 bases, and 16 bases lay between the germline ends. Germline loops: CDR1 MNHGY, CDR2 SAAAGT. This CDR3 region has 13 residues. The CDR3 here is CASTGGAKAGYTF. CDR3 nucleotides: TGTGCCAGCACCGGGGGGGCTAAGGCTGGCTACACCTTC.

The chain links TRBV27 to TRBJ2-4, with D possibly TRBD2 on 6 matching bases. This CDR3 is 17 amino acids long. The germline V gene has CDR1 MNHEY and CDR2 SMNVEV (reference sequence). Trimming took 0 bases from V and 2 from J, leaving 14 bases between them. Here the CDR3 DNA reads TGTGCCAGCAGTTTATCCTTGGGGGGTGCGCCCAAAAACATTCAGTACTTC. Translated: CASSLSLGGAPKNIQYF.

V is TRBV28 and J is TRBJ1-2, with a weak D call TRBD1 (5 bases). Trimming left V 4 bases short and J 2 bases short, with 17 bases between. In germline, CDR1 is MDHEN, CDR2 SYDVKM. This CDR3 has 16 residues. CDR3 coding DNA: TGTGCCAGCAGTTGGGTTGCAGGGAGGTTAAACTATGGCTACACCTTC. It specifies CASSWVAGRLNYGYTF.